Following are 7 T cell receptor beta chains from one sample sequenced in a study of cytotoxic CD8 clonotypes in ibrutinib-treated CLL. Assay used: immunoSEQ multiplex PCR; TCRdb lists only in-frame clones, some missing. This sample has about 300,000 clones, with 76% found just once. Specimen: PBMCs, collected at disease progression, from a patient treated with ibrutinib. Source of these receptors: a human donor with chronic lymphocytic leukemia.

The rearrangement uses TRBV4-1 and TRBJ2-7; 8 nucleotides line up with TRBD2. Germline trimming cut 4 bases from V and 2 bases from J; bases unmatched to any gene: 7. The length of the CDR3 is 15 residues. Germline V lookup: CDR1 MGHRA, CDR2 YSYEKL. CDR3 protein: CASSRLPGLAYEQYF. CDR3 sequence (DNA): TGCGCCAGCAGCCGTCTACCGGGACTAGCCTACGAGCAGTACTTC.

V and J are TRBV7-9 and TRBJ2-1; 12 bases agree with TRBD2. The ends lost 7 bases at V and 4 bases at J; junction bases unmatched: 5. The germline V gene has CDR1 SEHNR and CDR2 FQNEAQ (reference sequence). This CDR3 comprises 15 residues. The CDR3 is CASTPGLAGYNEQFF. DNA of the CDR3: TGTGCCAGCACTCCAGGACTAGCGGGATACAATGAGCAGTTCTTC.

This rearrangement joins TRBV2 to TRBJ2-1; D remains unclear. Germline CDR1 SNHLY, CDR2 FYNNEI. The CDR3 spans 16 residues. Trimming took 3 bases from V and 4 from J, leaving 16 bases between them. This CDR3 is CASSDLWLEVYNEQFF. The CDR3 DNA is TGTGCCAGCAGTGATTTGTGGCTAGAAGTTTACAATGAGCAGTTCTTC.

This rearrangement joins TRBV7-8 to TRBJ2-1; D is ambiguous. V gave up 5 bases and J gave up 6 bases, with 14 bases separating them. The CDR3 consists of 14 residues. Germline V CDR1 and CDR2: SGHVS, FQNEAQ. The CDR3 spells CASSEPDFINEQFF. The CDR3 nucleotides are TGTGCCAGCAGCGAGCCAGACTTCATCAATGAGCAGTTCTTC.

This clone appeared a few times. The rearrangement links TRBV5-4 to TRBJ2-4; D is possibly TRBD1 (6 bases). Germline CDR1 SGHNT, CDR2 YYREEE (reference sequence). There are 13 residues in the CDR3. V shed 3 bases and J shed 6 bases, with 10 bases lying between them. The CDR3 protein is CASSWGQTNIQYF. DNA for the CDR3: TGTGCCAGCAGCTGGGGACAAACAAACATTCAGTACTTC.

V gene TRBV5-1 combines with J gene TRBJ2-6, with 7 bases aligning to TRBD1. CDR1 is SGHRS, CDR2 YFSETQ, per germline. CDR3 length equals 18 residues. After removal of 1 base from V and 1 base from J, the junction contained 8 bases not matched to a gene. The CDR3 DNA sequence: TGCGCCAGCAGCTTGAAGACAGGGATAAAATCTGGGGCCAACGTCCTGACTTTC. Protein: CASSLKTGIKSGANVLTF.

The chain combines TRBV27 with TRBJ1-2; TRBD1 matches at 10 bases. Trimming cost V 6 bases and J 7 bases; bases outside gene matches: 5. Germline CDR1 and CDR2: MNHEY and SMNVEV (reference sequence). The CDR3 spans 13 residues. CDR3 residues: CASSGDRGSGYTF. CDR3 in DNA: TGTGCCAGCAGCGGGGACAGGGGATCTGGCTACACCTTC.